These T cell receptor beta chains were read from a single sample in a study of breast tumors, draining lymph nodes, adjacent tissues. TCRdb passed the multiplex PCR reads through MiXCR, listing each CDR3 protein once. The sample yields approximately 45,000 distinct CDR3 sequences, about 21% seen once. Sample: breast tumor tissue. Receptors were obtained from a female donor with breast cancer. Some clones in this sample may be carry-over from other donors' samples. The CDR3 runs from the conserved cysteine through the conserved F or W. D genes are given only for firm matches. The size entry is marked missing in some rows and otherwise reads once, few, many or a size class.

d_gene,v_gene,abundance,j_gene,CDR3aa,CDR3nt
.,TRBV12-3/TRBV12-4,many,TRBJ2-7,CASSLMKAEQYF,TGTGCCAGCAGTTTAATGAAAGCGGAGCAGTACTTC
.,TRBV3-1,few,TRBJ2-5,CASSQAGVRETQYF,TGTGCCAGCAGCCAAGCAGGGGTAAGGGAGACCCAGTACTTC
TRBD2,TRBV5-1,many,TRBJ2-3,CASSDAGLHLTDTQYF,TGCGCCAGCAGCGACGCGGGACTACATCTAACAGATACGCAGTATTTT
.,TRBV6-1,many,TRBJ1-2,CASSGLGAPNYGYTF,TGTGCCAGCAGTGGACTTGGGGCGCCTAACTATGGCTACACCTTC
.,TRBV5-5,many,TRBJ1-5,CASRNTSYSNQPQHF,TGTGCCAGCAGGAATACAAGTTATAGCAATCAGCCCCAGCATTTT
.,TRBV4-2,.,TRBJ2-5,CASSPSFLGGETQYF,TGTGCCAGCAGCCCCTCATTTCTTGGTGGGGAGACCCAGTACTTC
.,TRBV7-3,.,TRBJ2-3,CASSTTNTDTQYF,TGTGCCAGCAGCACGACCAACACAGATACGCAGTATTTT
TRBD1,TRBV5-1,many,TRBJ2-1,CASSLAGGPSYNEQFF,TGCGCCAGCAGCTTGGCAGGGGGCCCTTCCTACAATGAGCAGTTCTTC
.,TRBV19,many,TRBJ2-3,CASSTGLASTDTQYF,TGTGCCAGTAGCACGGGACTCGCGAGCACAGATACGCAGTATTTT
.,TRBV15,.,TRBJ1-4,CATSRVQGQDEKLFF,TGTGCCACCAGCAGAGTTCAGGGCCAAGATGAAAAACTGTTTTTT
.,TRBV7-8,many,TRBJ1-5,CASSLGDPYQPQHF,TGTGCCAGCAGCTTAGGAGACCCCTACCAGCCCCAGCATTTT
.,TRBV2,many,TRBJ1-2,CASRGRPNLYGYTF,TGTGCCAGCAGGGGGCGACCAAACCTATATGGCTACACCTTC
TRBD1,TRBV27,many,TRBJ1-6,CASRTDRAPLHF,TGTGCCAGCAGGACGGACAGGGCACCCCTCCACTTT
TRBD1,TRBV12-3/TRBV12-4,many,TRBJ1-2,CASTRTGDYGYTF,TGTGCCAGCACCCGGACAGGGGACTATGGCTACACCTTC
.,TRBV12-3/TRBV12-4,many,TRBJ2-3,CASSLVVIADTQYF,TGTGCCAGCAGTTTGGTGGTAATTGCAGATACGCAGTATTTT
.,TRBV6-5,many,TRBJ1-2,CASSYRGGNYGYTF,TGTGCCAGCAGTTACCGCGGGGGCAACTATGGCTACACCTTC
TRBD2,TRBV30,.,TRBJ2-3,CAWRSGGAGTDTQYF,TGTGCCTGGAGATCCGGGGGGGCCGGCACAGATACGCAGTATTTT
TRBD2,TRBV12-3/TRBV12-4,many,TRBJ2-2,CASSLSGGAPGELFF,TGTGCCAGCAGTCTTAGCGGGGGGGCCCCCGGGGAGCTGTTTTTT
TRBD2,TRBV5-1,many,TRBJ2-1,CASASGLVSNNEQFF,TGCGCCAGCGCCTCGGGACTAGTCTCTAACAATGAGCAGTTCTTC
.,TRBV18,medium-sized,TRBJ1-5,CASSEHGGVNQPQHF,TGTGCCAGCTCAGAACACGGGGGGGTGAATCAGCCCCAGCATTTT
.,TRBV10-3,many,TRBJ1-2,CAISEDVDYGYTF,TGTGCCATCAGTGAAGACGTTGACTATGGCTACACCTTC
TRBD2,TRBV7-2,many,TRBJ2-2,CASSQTGASGRGGELFF,TGTGCCAGCAGCCAGACCGGTGCTAGCGGGAGGGGCGGGGAGCTGTTTTTT
TRBD2,TRBV6-5,many,TRBJ2-3,CASSYRFSLAGVSTDTQYF,TGTGCCAGCAGTTACCGTTTTAGTCTAGCGGGAGTGAGCACAGATACGCAGTATTTT
.,TRBV2,.,TRBJ2-6,CASSGSISLGGANVLTF,TGTGCCAGCAGTGGGTCAATCTCTCTGGGGGGGGCCAACGTCCTGACTTTC
.,TRBV6-1,many,TRBJ2-3,CASSERHSTDTQYF,TGTGCCAGCAGTGAGCGGCACAGCACAGATACGCAGTATTTT
.,TRBV30,few,TRBJ1-4,CAWSVGEKLFF,TGTGCCTGGAGTGTGGGCGAAAAACTGTTTTTT
.,TRBV18,.,TRBJ1-4,CASSVEGQSATNEKLFF,TGTGCCAGCTCAGTAGAAGGACAGTCTGCAACTAATGAAAAACTGTTTTTT
TRBD1,TRBV5-1,.,TRBJ2-5,CASSEGSQGLQETQYF,TGCGCCAGCAGCGAAGGGTCACAGGGGCTCCAGGAGACCCAGTACTTC
TRBD2,TRBV7-9,many,TRBJ2-1,CASSFMRGIYNEQFF,TGTGCCAGCAGCTTTATGCGGGGGATTTACAATGAGCAGTTCTTC
.,TRBV20-1,many,TRBJ2-7,CSAWGQNGYEQYF,TGCAGTGCGTGGGGACAAAATGGTTACGAGCAGTACTTC
TRBD1,TRBV4-2,medium-sized,TRBJ2-5,CASSPTAAGGAETQYF,TGTGCCAGCAGCCCCACAGCGGCAGGGGGCGCGGAGACCCAGTACTTC
.,TRBV27,many,TRBJ2-2,CASSPRAGGGTGQTGELFF,TGTGCCAGCAGCCCTCGTGCCGGGGGGGGGACAGGACAAACCGGGGAGCTGTTTTTT
TRBD2,TRBV7-8,many,TRBJ2-7,CASSRLAGAEQYF,TGTGCCAGCAGCCGACTAGCGGGGGCCGAGCAGTACTTC
TRBD1,TRBV5-1,few,TRBJ2-2,CASTRDRLAATGELFF,TGCGCCAGCACCCGGGACAGGCTCGCTGCCACCGGGGAGCTGTTTTTT
.,TRBV2,.,TRBJ2-5,CASQEWETQYF,TGTGCCAGCCAGGAGTGGGAGACCCAGTACTTC
.,TRBV15,many,TRBJ2-1,CATSRLGRTYNEQFF,TGTGCCACCAGCAGATTGGGGAGGACCTACAATGAGCAGTTCTTC
.,TRBV27,many,TRBJ1-2,CASSLGPGRRPTF,TGTGCCAGCAGTTTAGGGCCCGGCCGTCGCCCCACCTTC
TRBD1,TRBV10-3,few,TRBJ2-6,CAISPFYRQGIDAGANVLTF,TGTGCCATCAGTCCCTTTTATAGACAGGGGATAGACGCTGGGGCCAACGTCCTGACTTTC
.,TRBV6-4,many,TRBJ2-1,CASSPFGGYNEQFF,TGTGCCAGCAGCCCGTTTGGGGGATACAATGAGCAGTTCTTC
TRBD2,TRBV9,many,TRBJ2-1,CASSLRTSGKNEQFF,TGTGCCAGCAGCCTTAGGACTAGCGGAAAAAATGAGCAGTTCTTC
.,TRBV11-2,many,TRBJ1-3,CASTSRAGNTIYF,TGTGCCAGCACCAGTAGGGCAGGAAACACCATATATTTT
TRBD1,TRBV15,many,TRBJ1-2,CATSARQGRLGYTF,TGTGCCACCAGCGCTCGACAGGGGCGGTTGGGCTACACCTTC
TRBD1,TRBV6-2/TRBV6-3,.,TRBJ1-5,CASGTGTGNQPQHF,TGTGCCAGCGGAACCGGGACAGGGAATCAGCCCCAGCATTTT
.,TRBV20-1,many,TRBJ2-7,CSAEPLGNSYEQYF,TGCAGTGCTGAGCCTTTGGGTAATTCCTACGAGCAGTACTTC
.,TRBV7-9,.,TRBJ1-2,CASSSGRGSYGYTF,TGTGCCAGCAGCTCGGGCAGGGGATCCTATGGCTACACCTTC
TRBD1,TRBV6-1,many,TRBJ2-7,CASSGRDRDSYEQYF,TGTGCCAGCAGTGGGAGGGACAGGGATTCCTACGAGCAGTACTTC
.,TRBV27,.,TRBJ2-1,CASSSISNEQFF,TGTGCCAGCAGTTCGATTAGCAATGAGCAGTTCTTC
TRBD1,TRBV14,.,TRBJ2-7,CASSQGAGTGFYEQYF,TGTGCCAGCAGCCAAGGCGCCGGGACAGGTTTCTACGAGCAGTACTTC
.,TRBV19,many,TRBJ1-2,CASSIRGRVYGYTF,TGTGCCAGTAGTATACGGGGCAGGGTTTATGGCTACACCTTC
.,TRBV20-1,many,TRBJ1-5,CSARLGAGRGQPQHF,TGCAGTGCTCGCCTCGGAGCAGGGAGGGGACAGCCCCAGCATTTT
.,TRBV6-1,many,TRBJ1-5,CASSEGYSNQPQHF,TGTGCCAGCAGTGAAGGGTATAGCAATCAGCCCCAGCATTTT
.,TRBV27,few,TRBJ2-5,CASSSLKSVLQETQYF,TGTGCCAGCAGTTCCTTAAAGTCTGTTCTACAAGAGACCCAGTACTTC
.,TRBV7-6,.,TRBJ2-2,CASSLESGTTLTGELFF,TGTGCCAGCAGCTTAGAGTCGGGGACGACTCTGACCGGGGAGCTGTTTTTT
.,TRBV14,many,TRBJ1-2,CASSQGAREGYGYTF,TGTGCCAGCAGCCAGGGAGCCAGGGAGGGCTATGGCTACACCTTC
TRBD2,TRBV20-1,few,TRBJ2-3,CSAREPSGSTDTQYF,TGCAGTGCTAGAGAGCCTAGCGGTAGCACAGATACGCAGTATTTT
.,TRBV2,many,TRBJ2-7,CASSEPELGGGYEQYF,TGTGCCAGCAGTGAACCCGAACTTGGGGGTGGCTACGAGCAGTACTTC
.,TRBV9,many,TRBJ2-7,CASSAFAQGESAEQYF,TGTGCCAGCAGCGCCTTCGCCCAAGGGGAGTCGGCCGAGCAGTACTTC
.,TRBV6-1,.,TRBJ2-2,CASSPRDTGELFF,TGTGCCAGCAGTCCTAGGGATACCGGGGAGCTGTTTTTT
TRBD1,TRBV18,medium-sized,TRBJ1-4,CASSPGQANEKLFF,TGTGCCAGCAGCCCTGGACAGGCAAATGAAAAACTGTTTTTT